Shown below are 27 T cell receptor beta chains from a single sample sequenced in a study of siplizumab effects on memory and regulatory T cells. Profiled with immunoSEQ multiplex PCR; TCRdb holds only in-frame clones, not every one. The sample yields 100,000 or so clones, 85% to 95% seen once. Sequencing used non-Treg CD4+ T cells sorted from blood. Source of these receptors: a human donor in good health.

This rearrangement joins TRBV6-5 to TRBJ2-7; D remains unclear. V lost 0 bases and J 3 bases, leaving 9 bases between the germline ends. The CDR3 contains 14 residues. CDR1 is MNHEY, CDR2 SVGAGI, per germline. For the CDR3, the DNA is TGTGCCAGCAGTTACTCCACAGTGTACTACGAGCAGTACTTC. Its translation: CASSYSTVYYEQYF.

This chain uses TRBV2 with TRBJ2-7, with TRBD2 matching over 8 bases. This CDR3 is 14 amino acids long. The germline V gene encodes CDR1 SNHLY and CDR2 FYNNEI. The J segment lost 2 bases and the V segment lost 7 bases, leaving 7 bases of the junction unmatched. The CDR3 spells CASNREGLPYEQYF. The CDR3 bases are TGTGCCAGCAACCGGGAGGGCCTCCCCTACGAGCAGTACTTC.

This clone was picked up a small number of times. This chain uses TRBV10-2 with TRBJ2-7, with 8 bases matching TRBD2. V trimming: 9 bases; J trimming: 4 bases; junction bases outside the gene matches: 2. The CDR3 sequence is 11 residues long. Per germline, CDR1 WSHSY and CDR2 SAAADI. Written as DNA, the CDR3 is TGCGCCAGTGGGACTAGTTACGAGCAGTACTTC. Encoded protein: CASGTSYEQYF.

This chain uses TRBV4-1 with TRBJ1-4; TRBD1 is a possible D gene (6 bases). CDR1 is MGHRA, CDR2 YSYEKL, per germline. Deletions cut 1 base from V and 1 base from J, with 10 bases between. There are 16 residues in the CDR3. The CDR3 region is CASSQGSRGTNEKLFF. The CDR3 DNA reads TGCGCCAGCAGCCAAGGGAGCAGGGGAACTAATGAAAAACTGTTTTTT.

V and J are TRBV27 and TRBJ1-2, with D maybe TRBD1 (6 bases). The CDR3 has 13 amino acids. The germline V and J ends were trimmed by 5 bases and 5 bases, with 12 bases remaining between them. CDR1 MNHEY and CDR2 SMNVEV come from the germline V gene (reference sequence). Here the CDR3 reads CASSPNRAYGYTF. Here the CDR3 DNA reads TGTGCCAGCAGTCCCAACAGGGCTTATGGCTACACCTTC.

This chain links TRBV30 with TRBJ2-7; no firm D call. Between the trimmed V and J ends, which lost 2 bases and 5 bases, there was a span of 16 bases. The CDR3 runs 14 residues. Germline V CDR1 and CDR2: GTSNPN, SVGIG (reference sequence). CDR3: CAWSQTRTLHEQYF. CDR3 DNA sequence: TGTGCCTGGAGTCAGACTCGAACCTTACACGAGCAGTACTTC.

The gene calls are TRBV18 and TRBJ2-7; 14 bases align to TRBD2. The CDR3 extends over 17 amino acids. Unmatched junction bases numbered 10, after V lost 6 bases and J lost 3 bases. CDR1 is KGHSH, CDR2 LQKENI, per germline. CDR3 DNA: TGTGCCAGCTCCCCCGGACTAGCGGGAGGTTCCGACTACGAGCAGTACTTC. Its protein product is CASSPGLAGGSDYEQYF.

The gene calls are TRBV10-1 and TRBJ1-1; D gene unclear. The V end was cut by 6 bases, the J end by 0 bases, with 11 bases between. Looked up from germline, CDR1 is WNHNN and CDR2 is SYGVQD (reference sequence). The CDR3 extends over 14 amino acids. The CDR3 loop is CASSAAVMNTEAFF. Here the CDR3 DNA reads TGCGCCAGCAGCGCCGCGGTTATGAACACTGAAGCTTTCTTT.

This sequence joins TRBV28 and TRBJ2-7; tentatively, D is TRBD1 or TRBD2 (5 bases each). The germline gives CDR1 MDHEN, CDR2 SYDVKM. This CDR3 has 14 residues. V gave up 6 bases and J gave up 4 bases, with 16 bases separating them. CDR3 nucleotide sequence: TGTGCCAGCAGATCGACCGGGACCGGTTACGAGCAGTACTTC. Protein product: CASRSTGTGYEQYF.

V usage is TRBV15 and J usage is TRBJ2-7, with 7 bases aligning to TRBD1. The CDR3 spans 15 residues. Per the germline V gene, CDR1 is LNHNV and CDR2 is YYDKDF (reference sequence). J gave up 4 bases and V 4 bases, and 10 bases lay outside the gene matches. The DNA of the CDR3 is TGTGCCACCAGCATACGGAGGACAGGCGTTTACGAGCAGTACTTC. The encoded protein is CATSIRRTGVYEQYF.

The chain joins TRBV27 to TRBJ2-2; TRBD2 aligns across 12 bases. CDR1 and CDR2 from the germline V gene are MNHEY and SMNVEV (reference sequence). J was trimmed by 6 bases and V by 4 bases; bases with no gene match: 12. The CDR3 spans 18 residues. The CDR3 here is CASSSRLAGVLLAGELFF. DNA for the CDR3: TGTGCCAGCAGTTCACGACTAGCGGGAGTCTTATTGGCCGGGGAGCTGTTTTTT.

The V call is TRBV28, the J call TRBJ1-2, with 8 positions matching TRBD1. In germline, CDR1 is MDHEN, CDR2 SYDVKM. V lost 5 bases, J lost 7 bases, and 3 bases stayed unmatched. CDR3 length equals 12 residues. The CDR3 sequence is CASSTGGPGYTF. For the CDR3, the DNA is TGTGCCAGCAGTACAGGGGGACCTGGCTACACCTTC.

For the CDR3, the DNA is TGTGCCAGCAGCTTTTGGGACAGACGTTACGAGCAGTACTTC. It translates to CASSFWDRRYEQYF. The gene calls are TRBV7-9 and TRBJ2-7; 7 nucleotides match TRBD1. J was trimmed by 4 bases and V by 3 bases; bases with no gene match: 6. The CDR3 has 14 residues. Germline V lookup: CDR1 SEHNR, CDR2 FQNEAQ (reference sequence).

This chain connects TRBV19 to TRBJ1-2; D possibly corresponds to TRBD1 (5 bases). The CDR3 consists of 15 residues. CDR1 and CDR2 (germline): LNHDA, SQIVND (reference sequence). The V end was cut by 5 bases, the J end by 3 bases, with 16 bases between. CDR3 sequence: CASSARDRGYYGYTF. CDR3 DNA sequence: TGTGCCAGTAGTGCCAGGGACCGCGGCTACTATGGCTACACCTTC.

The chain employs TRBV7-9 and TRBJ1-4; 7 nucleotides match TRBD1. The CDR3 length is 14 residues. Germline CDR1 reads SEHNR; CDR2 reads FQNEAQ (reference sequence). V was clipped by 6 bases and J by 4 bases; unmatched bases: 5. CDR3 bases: TGTGCCAGCAGATCGGGACAGAATAATGAAAAACTGTTTTTT. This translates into CASRSGQNNEKLFF.

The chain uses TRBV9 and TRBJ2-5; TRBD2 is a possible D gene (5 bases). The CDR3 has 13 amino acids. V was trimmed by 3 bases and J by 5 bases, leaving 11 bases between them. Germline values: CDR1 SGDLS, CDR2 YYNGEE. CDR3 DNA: TGTGCCAGCAGCGGACGTACGGGGGAGACCCAGTACTTC. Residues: CASSGRTGETQYF.

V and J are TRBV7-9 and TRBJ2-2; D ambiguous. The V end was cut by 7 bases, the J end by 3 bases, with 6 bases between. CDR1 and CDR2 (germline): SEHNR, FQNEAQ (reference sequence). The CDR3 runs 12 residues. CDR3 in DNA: TGTGCCAGCAACAGACACACCGGGGAGCTGTTTTTT. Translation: CASNRHTGELFF.

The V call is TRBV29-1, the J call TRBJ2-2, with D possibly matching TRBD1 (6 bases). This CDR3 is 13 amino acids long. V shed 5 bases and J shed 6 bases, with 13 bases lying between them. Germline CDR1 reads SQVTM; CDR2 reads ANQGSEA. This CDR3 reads CSVYTGFSGELFF. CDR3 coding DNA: TGCAGCGTTTACACAGGGTTCTCCGGGGAGCTGTTTTTT.

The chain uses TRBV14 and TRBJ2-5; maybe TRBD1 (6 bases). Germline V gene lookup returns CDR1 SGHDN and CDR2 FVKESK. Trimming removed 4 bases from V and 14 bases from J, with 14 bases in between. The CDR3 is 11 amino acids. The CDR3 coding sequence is TGTGCCAGCAGCCGGCTCCGGGACATTTACTTC. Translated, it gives CASSRLRDIYF.

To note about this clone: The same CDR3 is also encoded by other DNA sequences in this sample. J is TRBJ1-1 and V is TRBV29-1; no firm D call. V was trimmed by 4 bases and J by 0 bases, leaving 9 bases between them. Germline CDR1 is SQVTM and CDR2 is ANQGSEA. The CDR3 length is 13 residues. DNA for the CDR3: TGCAGCGTTGGTGGGGTTATGAACACTGAAGCTTTCTTT. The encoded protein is CSVGGVMNTEAFF.

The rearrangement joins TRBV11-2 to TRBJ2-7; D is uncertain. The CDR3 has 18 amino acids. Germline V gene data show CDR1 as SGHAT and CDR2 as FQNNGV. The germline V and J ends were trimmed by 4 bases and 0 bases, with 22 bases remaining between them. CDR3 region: CASSSSTSLGASSYEQYF. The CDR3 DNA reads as TGTGCCAGCAGCTCATCCACAAGCTTGGGTGCGAGCTCCTACGAGCAGTACTTC. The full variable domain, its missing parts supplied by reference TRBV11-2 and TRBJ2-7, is EAGVAQSPRYKIIEKRQSVAFWCNPISGHATLYWYQQILGQGPKLLIQFQNNGVVDDSQLPKDRFSAERLKGVDSTLKIQPAKLEDSAVYLCASSSSTSLGASSYEQYFGPGTRLTVT.

The CDR3 here is CASSLGGPHLTEAFF. For the CDR3, the DNA is TGCGCCAGCAGCTTGGGGGGACCTCACCTCACTGAAGCTTTCTTT. The chain uses TRBV5-1 and TRBJ1-1, with a weak D call TRBD1 (5 bases). The germline gives CDR1 SGHRS, CDR2 YFSETQ. The CDR3 runs 15 residues. Trimming took 0 bases from V and 4 from J, leaving 13 bases between them.

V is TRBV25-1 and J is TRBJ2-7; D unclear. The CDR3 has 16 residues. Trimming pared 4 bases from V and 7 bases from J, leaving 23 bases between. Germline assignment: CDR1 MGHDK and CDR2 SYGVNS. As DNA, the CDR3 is TGTGCCAGCAGTGCCCAACGGACCCTACGTCGGTGGGAGCAGTACTTC. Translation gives CASSAQRTLRRWEQYF.

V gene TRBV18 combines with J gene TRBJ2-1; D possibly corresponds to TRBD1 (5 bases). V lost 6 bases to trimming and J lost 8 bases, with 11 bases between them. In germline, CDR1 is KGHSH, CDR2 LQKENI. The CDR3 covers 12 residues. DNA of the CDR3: TGTGCCAGCTCTCGCAGGGTCGATGAGCAGTTCTTC. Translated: CASSRRVDEQFF.

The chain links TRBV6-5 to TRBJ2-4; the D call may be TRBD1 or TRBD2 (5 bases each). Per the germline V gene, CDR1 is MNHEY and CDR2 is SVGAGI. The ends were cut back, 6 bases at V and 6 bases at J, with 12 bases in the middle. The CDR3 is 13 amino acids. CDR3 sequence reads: CASRDGARNIQYF. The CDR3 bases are TGTGCCAGCAGAGACGGGGCTAGAAACATTCAGTACTTC.

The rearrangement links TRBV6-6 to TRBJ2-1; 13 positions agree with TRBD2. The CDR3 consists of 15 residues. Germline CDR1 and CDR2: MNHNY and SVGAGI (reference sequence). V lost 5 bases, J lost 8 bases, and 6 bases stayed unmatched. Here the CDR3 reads CASSRTSGSRDEQFF. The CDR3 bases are TGTGCCAGCAGTCGGACTAGCGGGAGCAGGGATGAGCAGTTCTTC.

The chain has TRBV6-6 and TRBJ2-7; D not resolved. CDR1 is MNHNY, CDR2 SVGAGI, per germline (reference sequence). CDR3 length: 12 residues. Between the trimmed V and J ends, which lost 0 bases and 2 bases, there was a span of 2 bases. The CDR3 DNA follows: TGTGCCAGCAGTTACTCTGCCTACGAGCAGTACTTC. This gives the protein CASSYSAYEQYF.